The rows below give T cell receptor beta chains drawn from one sample of a study of patients and donors after allogeneic stem cell transplantation. Each CDR3 protein is one row after TCRdb ran MiXCR on the RT-PCR reads. In the table there are some 150,000 distinct CDR3 sequences, over 30% of which are singletons. Sequences were obtained from blood, either unsorted or a sorted T cell fraction (not recorded which). These receptors all come from a human donor who was either an allogeneic HSCT recipient or a stem cell or donor lymphocyte infusion donor (not recorded which). It is not recorded whose cells these are; they may come from a transplant donor. Each CDR3 is given with its conserved first and last residue. D genes are given only for firm matches. Rows give clone size only sometimes, using once, few, many, or a class for an expanded clone.

V,D,J,size,CDR3,DNA
TRBV10-3,TRBD2,TRBJ2-2,.,CAISARTSGGANTGELFF,TGTGCCATCAGTGCAAGGACTAGCGGGGGCGCGAACACCGGGGAGCTGTTTTTT
TRBV12-3/TRBV12-4,.,TRBJ1-1,.,CASSLGSGAEAFF,TGTGCCAGCAGTTTAGGCTCTGGGGCAGAAGCTTTCTTT
TRBV5-1,.,TRBJ1-1,few,CASSFNPATVNTEAFF,TGCGCCAGCAGCTTTAACCCCGCGACGGTGAACACTGAAGCTTTCTTT
TRBV4-3,TRBD2,TRBJ2-7,.,CASSQVAGGYEQYF,TGCGCCAGCAGCCAAGTAGCGGGGGGTTACGAGCAGTACTTC
TRBV12-3/TRBV12-4,.,TRBJ1-1,once,CASSFGLGTEAFF,TGTGCCAGCAGTTTTGGCTTGGGCACTGAAGCTTTCTTT
TRBV6-2/TRBV6-3,.,TRBJ1-1,few,CASSRRVQDTEAFF,TGTGCCAGCAGTCGCAGGGTCCAGGACACTGAAGCTTTCTTT
TRBV5-1,.,TRBJ2-1,.,CASSWGQAGLANNEQFF,TGCGCCAGCAGCTGGGGACAGGCGGGACTAGCTAATAATGAGCAGTTCTTC
TRBV4-3,.,TRBJ1-5,few,CASSQDVGSYSNQPQHF,TGCGCCAGCAGCCAAGATGTGGGATCGTATAGCAATCAGCCCCAGCATTTT
TRBV5-1,.,TRBJ1-5,many,CASSLEQGNQPQHF,TGCGCCAGCAGCTTGGAACAGGGTAATCAGCCCCAGCATTTT
TRBV20-1,.,TRBJ1-1,.,CSARSPLNTEAFF,TGCAGTGCTAGAAGTCCTCTAAACACTGAAGCTTTCTTT
TRBV12-3/TRBV12-4,.,TRBJ1-1,few,CASNPNTGMNTEAFF,TGTGCCAGCAACCCCAATACAGGGATGAACACTGAAGCTTTCTTT
TRBV20-1,.,TRBJ2-4,few,CSAIDSSFLAKNIQYF,TGCAGTGCTATCGACTCCAGCTTCCTAGCCAAAAACATTCAGTACTTC
TRBV9,.,TRBJ2-2,few,CASSVGGVVTGELFF,TGTGCCAGCAGCGTCGGCGGGGTGGTCACCGGGGAGCTGTTTTTT
TRBV4-3,.,TRBJ2-7,.,CASSLGDAGNEQYF,TGCGCCAGCAGCCTGGGAGACGCTGGGAACGAGCAGTACTTC
TRBV19,.,TRBJ1-6,.,CASSLWNSPLHF,TGTGCCAGTAGTCTCTGGAATTCACCCCTCCACTTT
TRBV29-1,TRBD2,TRBJ2-7,.,CSFGGRDEQYF,TGCAGCTTCGGCGGGAGGGACGAGCAGTACTTC
TRBV7-2,.,TRBJ2-1,.,CASSLALSFEQFF,TGTGCCAGCAGCTTAGCTCTTAGTTTTGAGCAGTTCTTC
TRBV27,.,TRBJ2-3,.,CASSFRGELADTQYF,TGTGCCAGCAGTTTCCGCGGGGAACTAGCAGATACGCAGTATTTT
TRBV29-1,TRBD1,TRBJ1-3,.,CSVVGDRDAPNTIYF,TGCAGCGTGGTTGGGGACAGGGACGCCCCGAACACCATATATTTT
TRBV25-1,.,TRBJ1-6,.,CASSANSPLHF,TGTGCCAGCAGCGCTAATTCACCCCTCCACTTT
TRBV7-9,.,TRBJ1-6,few,CASSPSRGRGISPLHF,TGTGCCAGCAGCCCCTCAAGAGGTAGGGGGATTTCACCCCTCCACTTT